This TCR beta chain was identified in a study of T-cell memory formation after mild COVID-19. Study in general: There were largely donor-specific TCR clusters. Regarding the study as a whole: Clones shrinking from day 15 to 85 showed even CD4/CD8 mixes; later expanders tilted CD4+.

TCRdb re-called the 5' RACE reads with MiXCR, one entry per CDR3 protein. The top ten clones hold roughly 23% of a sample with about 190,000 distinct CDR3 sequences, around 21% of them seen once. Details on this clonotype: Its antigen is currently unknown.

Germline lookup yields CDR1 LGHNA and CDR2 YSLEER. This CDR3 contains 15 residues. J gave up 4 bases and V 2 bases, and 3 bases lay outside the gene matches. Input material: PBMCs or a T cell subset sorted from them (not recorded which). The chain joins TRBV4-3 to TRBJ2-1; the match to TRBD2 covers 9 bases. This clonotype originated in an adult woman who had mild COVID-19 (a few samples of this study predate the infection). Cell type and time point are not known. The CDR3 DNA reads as TGCGCCAGCAGCCAACATAGCGGGGGATACAATGAGCAGTTCTTC. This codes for CASSQHSGGYNEQFF.